Listed below are T cell receptor beta chains from one sample, sequenced in a study of beta chain features in type 1 diabetes. Repertoires were generated with immunoSEQ multiplex PCR, while TCRdb's copy carries only in-frame clones and drops some. Among more than 25,000 clones listed, about 52% were seen once. Sequences were obtained from stem cell memory CD4+ T cells from blood. The source of these receptors is a man aged 25-40 years with type 1 diabetes. Each CDR3 is given with its conserved first and last residue. A D gene is named only where the DNA matches it firmly. Some rows have no size entry. The others give once, few or many, or a class for an expanded clone.

d_gene | abundance | j_gene | v_gene | len | CDR3aa | CDR3nt
TRBD2 | few | TRBJ2-7 | TRBV27 | 14 | CASSLTPGGSEQYF | TGTGCCAGCAGTTTAACGCCGGGAGGGAGCGAGCAGTACTTC
TRBD2 | NA | TRBJ2-1 | TRBV7-2 | 15 | CASRLTGTSGEEQFF | TGTGCCAGCAGGTTAACCGGGACTAGCGGAGAAGAGCAGTTCTTC
TRBD2 | NA | TRBJ2-1 | TRBV27 | 15 | CASSLSAGGPGEQFF | TGTGCCAGCAGTTTATCAGCGGGAGGGCCGGGGGAGCAGTTCTTC
NA | NA | TRBJ2-4 | TRBV29-1 | 12 | CSVDDGANIQYF | TGCAGCGTTGACGATGGGGCCAACATTCAGTACTTC
NA | NA | TRBJ1-4 | TRBV2 | 11 | CASRVSEKLFF | TGTGCCAGCAGAGTTAGTGAAAAACTGTTTTTT
TRBD2 | few | TRBJ2-1 | TRBV30 | 16 | CAWSVGVSGGYNEQFF | TGTGCCTGGAGTGTAGGGGTTAGCGGGGGATACAATGAGCAGTTCTTC
NA | NA | TRBJ1-2 | TRBV5-1 | 13 | CASSLDSSYGYTF | TGCGCCAGCAGCTTGGACAGCTCATATGGCTACACCTTC
NA | NA | TRBJ2-7 | TRBV19 | 17 | CASSSDLGGGFTYEQYF | TGTGCCAGTAGCTCCGACCTAGGGGGGGGCTTCACCTACGAGCAGTACTTC
NA | NA | TRBJ1-1 | TRBV18 | 14 | CASSEYDSNTEAFF | TGTGCCAGCTCGGAATACGACAGTAACACTGAAGCTTTCTTT
NA | few | TRBJ1-1 | TRBV6-6 | 16 | CASSYQPAGQDTEAFF | TGTGCCAGCAGTTACCAGCCGGCAGGTCAGGACACTGAAGCTTTCTTT
NA | few | TRBJ2-3 | TRBV7-9 | 14 | CASSPGELTDTQYF | TGTGCCAGCAGCCCAGGGGAGCTCACAGATACGCAGTATTTT
NA | NA | TRBJ2-1 | TRBV5-1 | 19 | CASRRTYERQTQRNNEQFF | TGCGCCAGCCGACGAACCTATGAAAGACAGACCCAAAGAAACAATGAGCAGTTCTTC
TRBD1 | NA | TRBJ2-7 | TRBV5-1 | 14 | CASSRTGSLHEQYF | TGCGCCAGCAGCCGGACAGGGAGTCTCCACGAGCAGTACTTC
NA | few | TRBJ1-1 | TRBV27 | 15 | CASSLHPGMNTEAFF | TGTGCCAGCAGTTTACATCCGGGGATGAACACTGAAGCTTTCTTT
NA | few | TRBJ1-5 | TRBV7-2 | 16 | CASSLGGTGSNQPQHF | TGTGCCAGCAGCTTAGGCGGAACAGGGTCTAATCAGCCCCAGCATTTT
NA | NA | TRBJ1-1 | TRBV19 | 13 | CASSRQMNTEAFF | TGTGCCAGTAGTAGGCAAATGAACACTGAAGCTTTCTTT
NA | NA | TRBJ2-3 | TRBV27 | 15 | CASSHPSESTDTQYF | TGTGCCAGCAGCCACCCTAGCGAAAGCACAGATACGCAGTATTTT
NA | NA | TRBJ1-1 | TRBV30 | 12 | CAWSAGRTEAFF | TGTGCCTGGTCCGCCGGGAGGACTGAAGCTTTCTTT
NA | NA | TRBJ2-3 | TRBV7-2 | 16 | CASSPRADWGTDTQYF | TGTGCCAGCAGCCCTAGAGCGGATTGGGGCACAGATACGCAGTATTTT
NA | medium-sized | TRBJ1-1 | TRBV18 | 13 | CASSPSRGTEAFF | TGTGCCAGCTCACCTTCCCGGGGCACTGAAGCTTTCTTT
TRBD2 | few | TRBJ2-5 | TRBV19 | 15 | CASSSLESGGETQYF | TGTGCCAGTAGTAGCCTCGAGAGCGGGGGAGAGACCCAGTACTTC
NA | few | TRBJ2-7 | TRBV7-9 | 17 | CASSLATVHGQGYEQYF | TGTGCCAGCAGCTTAGCGACAGTCCACGGCCAGGGATACGAGCAGTACTTC
NA | NA | TRBJ2-5 | TRBV6-6 | 15 | CASSYPTGGKETQYF | TGTGCCAGCAGTTACCCGACGGGTGGTAAAGAGACCCAGTACTTC
TRBD1 | once | TRBJ2-1 | TRBV27 | 15 | CASSPRQGPINEQFF | TGTGCCAGCAGTCCCAGACAGGGACCCATCAATGAGCAGTTCTTC
NA | few | TRBJ2-5 | TRBV7-7 | 13 | CASSPDRGETQYF | TGTGCCAGCAGCCCCGATAGAGGAGAGACCCAGTACTTC
TRBD1 | NA | TRBJ2-7 | TRBV5-1 | 16 | CASSSNPGTENYEQYF | TGCGCCAGCAGCTCGAACCCCGGGACAGAGAACTACGAGCAGTACTTC
TRBD2 | NA | TRBJ2-7 | TRBV15 | 16 | CATSRALAGEGYEQYF | TGTGCCACCAGCAGAGCCTTAGCGGGAGAAGGCTACGAGCAGTACTTC
NA | NA | TRBJ1-4 | TRBV5-1 | 16 | CASSLAGAATNEKLFF | TGCGCCAGCAGCTTGGCAGGGGCTGCAACTAATGAAAAACTGTTTTTT
TRBD1 | NA | TRBJ1-2 | TRBV11-2 | 13 | CASSSGQGYGYTF | TGTGCCAGCAGCTCAGGACAGGGCTATGGCTACACCTTC
TRBD2 | few | TRBJ2-7 | TRBV11-2 | 16 | CASSARTSGRDYEQYF | TGTGCCAGCAGCGCCCGGACTAGCGGTAGGGACTACGAGCAGTACTTC
TRBD1 | once | TRBJ2-7 | TRBV30 | 15 | CAWSERDRGSYEQYF | TGTGCCTGGTCGGAGAGGGACAGGGGGTCGTACGAGCAGTACTTC
NA | few | TRBJ2-7 | TRBV4-1 | 14 | CASSRAASWNEQYF | TGCGCCAGCAGCCGGGCCGCCTCCTGGAACGAGCAGTACTTC
NA | NA | TRBJ1-1 | TRBV2 | 11 | CASKGGTEAFF | TGTGCCAGCAAAGGGGGCACTGAAGCTTTCTTT
TRBD1 | once | TRBJ1-6 | TRBV6-6 | 16 | CASRKREGQTNSPLHF | TGTGCCAGCAGGAAACGAGAGGGACAGACGAATTCACCCCTCCACTTT
TRBD1 | NA | TRBJ2-1 | TRBV25-1 | 18 | CASVIITWDRGGRSEQFF | TGTGCCAGCGTAATTATTACCTGGGACAGGGGGGGTAGGTCAGAGCAGTTCTTC
NA | NA | TRBJ2-3 | TRBV18 | 14 | CASSVDGITDTQYF | TGTGCCAGCTCAGTCGACGGGATCACAGATACGCAGTATTTT
NA | NA | TRBJ2-5 | TRBV5-4 | 15 | CASSLGAAYQETQYF | TGTGCCAGCAGCTTGGGGGCAGCCTACCAAGAGACCCAGTACTTC
TRBD1 | NA | TRBJ1-1 | TRBV11-2 | 14 | CASSLGQGGTEAFF | TGTGCCAGCAGCTTGGGACAGGGTGGGACTGAAGCTTTCTTT
NA | NA | TRBJ2-1 | TRBV14 | 16 | CASSQVGREWGHEQFF | TGTGCCAGCAGCCAAGTTGGTAGGGAGTGGGGGCATGAGCAGTTCTTC
NA | NA | TRBJ2-5 | TRBV21-1 | 21 | CASSTLPAAGKNILFQETQYF | TGTGCCAGCAGCACCCTACCGGCGGCGGGGAAGAATATTCTGTTCCAAGAGACCCAGTACTTC
TRBD2 | NA | TRBJ2-1 | TRBV7-9 | 13 | CASRTSGRNEQFF | TGTGCCAGTCGGACTAGCGGGAGAAATGAGCAGTTCTTC
TRBD1 | NA | TRBJ2-5 | TRBV7-7 | 13 | CASSRDSQETQYF | TGTGCTAGCAGCAGGGACAGCCAAGAGACCCAGTACTTC
NA | NA | TRBJ1-3 | TRBV30 | 12 | CASGRGGNTIYF | TGTGCCTCCGGGAGAGGGGGAAACACCATATATTTT
TRBD2 | NA | TRBJ2-7 | TRBV6-1 | 14 | CASRWRASGYEQYF | TGTGCCAGTCGGTGGAGGGCTAGCGGCTACGAGCAGTACTTC
TRBD1 | few | TRBJ2-2 | TRBV19 | 19 | CASSMRFGQGLWNTGELFF | TGTGCCAGTAGTATGCGGTTTGGACAGGGATTGTGGAACACCGGGGAGCTGTTTTTT
NA | NA | TRBJ2-1 | TRBV11-2 | 15 | CASSLFAGAHNEQFF | TGTGCCAGCAGCTTATTCGCGGGGGCGCATAATGAGCAGTTCTTC
NA | NA | TRBJ2-1 | TRBV2 | 15 | CASKVRGNSFNEQFF | TGTGCCAGCAAGGTCCGCGGGAATTCATTCAATGAGCAGTTCTTC
TRBD2 | few | TRBJ2-5 | TRBV6-5 | 16 | CASSYGTSGIGETQYF | TGTGCCAGCAGTTACGGGACTAGCGGGATCGGTGAGACCCAGTACTTC
NA | NA | TRBJ1-2 | TRBV5-1 | 14 | CASSLSTGNYGYTF | TGCGCCAGCAGCTTGAGTACCGGGAACTATGGCTACACCTTC
NA | NA | TRBJ2-7 | TRBV6-6 | 12 | CASSPNPYEQYF | TGTGCCAGCAGTCCCAATCCCTACGAGCAGTACTTC